This T cell receptor beta chain was found in a study of Ad26.COV2.S vaccination and SARS-CoV-2 variants. Study-level background: The COV1001 Ad26.COV2.S trial arm included the donor.

The CDR3 consists of 14 residues. Germline CDR1 is ENHRY and CDR2 is SYGVKD. V was pared by 8 bases and J by 5 bases, with 18 bases between. Treatment defined: some 20 received Ad26.COV2.S at low or high dose, single or two shots; 5 received placebo; per-sample allocation not given. Sampling was done on day 63 after the first vaccine or placebo injection. Expressing Wuhan-strain SARS-CoV-2 spike, an Ad26 vector served as the vaccine. Repertoires were generated with immunoSEQ multiplex PCR, while TCRdb's copy carries only in-frame clones and drops some. The sample carries approximately 420,000 clones, roughly nine tenths recorded once. In its sample, this clone was seen once. Its antigen remains unidentified. Regarding the study as a whole: Non-spike TCR breadth was similar in vaccine and placebo recipients.

The sequencing used peripheral blood, collected in a trial of Ad26.COV2.S vaccine versus placebo. The gene calls are TRBV10-3 and TRBJ1-2, with D tentatively TRBD1 (5 bases). This TCR derives from a person aged 18 to 65 who received the Ad26.COV2.S COVID-19 vaccine or a placebo. In DNA form, the CDR3 reads TGTGCCATCTATGAGACAGATTCTAGTTATGGCTACACCTTC. The encoded protein is CAIYETDSSYGYTF.